This entry features one T cell receptor (beta chain) sequence. TCRdb keeps only in-frame clones here, not all; method: immunoSEQ multiplex PCR. The data show 100,000 to 150,000 clones, with about 70% seen just once and approximately 2% held by the top ten. This entry belongs to a study of blood T cell repertoires in COVID-19. At the level of the study: The United States, Italy and Spain were the sources of the acute and convalescent COVID-19 samples. The analysed material was cDNA or gDNA that came from T cells, B-cell-depleted T cells, or PBMCs.

The junction had 8 bases not matched to a gene; V was cut back by 0 bases and J by 2 bases. The CDR3 contains 17 residues. Germline V gives CDR1 SGHAT, CDR2 FQNNGV. Specimen: peripheral blood. The clonotype originates from a woman aged 70-85 years with acute or convalescent COVID-19. The V call is TRBV11-2, the J call TRBJ2-7; 9 bases line up with TRBD1. CDR3 amino acids: CASSLDETGGLAYEQYF. CDR3 bases: TGTGCCAGCAGCTTAGATGAAACAGGGGGCTTAGCCTACGAGCAGTACTTC.